The next 21 T cell receptor beta chains were all read from a single sample in a study of T cell changes during pregnancy in multiple sclerosis. Profiling relied on immunoSEQ multiplex PCR, and the TCRdb table lists in-frame clones only, not all of them. The table lists about 36,000 clones, 91% of them singletons. The input for sequencing was CD4+ T cells from peripheral blood mononuclear cells, taken in the second trimester of pregnancy. Receptors originate from a female donor in good health, enrolled as a control in a pregnancy study.

The chain joins TRBV28 to TRBJ2-2; 10 bases line up with TRBD1. CDR1 and CDR2 from the germline V gene are MDHEN and SYDVKM. With V trimmed by 5 bases and J by 3 bases, 6 bases remained unmatched. This CDR3 is 16 amino acids long. The CDR3 coding sequence is TGTGCCAGCAGTGACAGGGGGCGCCGGGACACCGGGGAGCTGTTTTTT. It translates to CASSDRGRRDTGELFF.

The chain has TRBV9 and TRBJ1-1, with 9 bases lining up with TRBD1. After removal of 3 bases from V and 4 bases from J, the junction contained 4 bases not matched to a gene. This CDR3 comprises 14 residues. CDR1 and CDR2 (germline): SGDLS, YYNGEE. The DNA for the CDR3 is TGTGCCAGCAGCGAGACAGGGGGGATCACTGAAGCTTTCTTT. The encoded protein is CASSETGGITEAFF.

The chain employs TRBV7-9 and TRBJ1-2; tentatively, D is TRBD1 (5 bases). The germline gives CDR1 SEHNR, CDR2 FQNEAQ (reference sequence). CDR3 length equals 14 residues. V lost 5 bases to trimming and J lost 7 bases, with 17 bases between them. The CDR3 here is CASSRGTEVLGYTF. The CDR3 region has the DNA TGTGCCAGCAGCCGGGGGACCGAAGTTCTTGGCTACACCTTC. Filled out from reference TRBV7-9 and TRBJ1-2, the complete variable domain reads DTGVSQNPRHKITKRGQNVTFRCDPISEHNRLYWYRQTLGQGPEFLTYFQNEAQLEKSRLLSDRFSAERPKGSFSTLEIQRTEQGDSAMYLCASSRGTEVLGYTFGSGTRLTVV.

V is TRBV28 and J is TRBJ2-7, with 9 bases fitting TRBD1. Germline loops: CDR1 MDHEN, CDR2 SYDVKM. Losses at the gene ends were 7 bases for V and 4 bases for J; bases not matched to a gene: 8. This CDR3 spans 14 amino acids. The CDR3: CASKLGTGNYEQYF. The CDR3 coding sequence is TGTGCCAGCAAATTGGGGACAGGGAATTACGAGCAGTACTTC.

The V and J genes are TRBV5-1 and TRBJ2-1; 11 positions agree with TRBD2. This CDR3 has 18 residues. Trimming at V came to 0 bases and at J to 6 bases, leaving 11 bases not matched to a gene. Per the germline V gene, CDR1 is SGHRS and CDR2 is YFSETQ. In DNA form, the CDR3 reads TGCGCCAGCAGCTTGGCCACTCGTAGACTAGCGGGATTCAATGAGCAGTTCTTC. It yields the protein CASSLATRRLAGFNEQFF.

The chain is built from TRBV19 and TRBJ1-1; weak D call: TRBD1 (6 bases). The germline CDR1 and CDR2 sequences are LNHDA and SQIVND (reference sequence). The V gene lost 5 bases and the J gene lost 1 base, with 17 bases spanning the gap. CDR3 length equals 16 residues. The CDR3 sequence: CASSPTGMIGNTEAFF. DNA of the CDR3: TGTGCCAGTAGTCCCACAGGGATGATCGGGAACACTGAAGCTTTCTTT. Complete variable domain (other parts from reference TRBV19 and TRBJ1-1): DGGITQSPKYLFRKEGQNVTLSCEQNLNHDAMYWYRQDPGQGLRLIYYSQIVNDFQKGDIAEGYSVSREKKESFPLTVTSAQKNPTAFYLCASSPTGMIGNTEAFFGQGTRLTVV.

The V and J genes are TRBV19 and TRBJ1-5; D unresolved. This CDR3 has 13 amino acids. Germline V gives CDR1 LNHDA, CDR2 SQIVND (reference sequence). V lost 3 bases to trimming and J lost 4 bases, with 7 bases between them. The chain's CDR3 is CASSIEVNQPQHF. The CDR3 coding sequence is TGTGCCAGTAGTATCGAGGTGAATCAGCCCCAGCATTTT. The full variable domain, its missing parts supplied by reference TRBV19 and TRBJ1-5, is DGGITQSPKYLFRKEGQNVTLSCEQNLNHDAMYWYRQDPGQGLRLIYYSQIVNDFQKGDIAEGYSVSREKKESFPLTVTSAQKNPTAFYLCASSIEVNQPQHFGDGTRLSIL.

The rearrangement links TRBV10-3 to TRBJ1-2; TRBD1 aligns across 8 bases. Germline V lookup: CDR1 ENHRY, CDR2 SYGVKD. The CDR3 is 13 amino acids. J gave up 8 bases and V 7 bases, and 9 bases lay outside the gene matches. The CDR3 reads CAITGKDRDGYTF. CDR3 in DNA: TGTGCCATCACGGGGAAGGACAGGGACGGCTACACCTTC.

The V and J genes are TRBV10-3 and TRBJ2-2, with 7 bases matching TRBD2. Germline values: CDR1 ENHRY, CDR2 SYGVKD. This CDR3 has 13 residues. V trimming: 10 bases; J trimming: 0 bases; junction bases outside the gene matches: 2. CDR3 nucleotides: TGTGCCACCAGCGGGACGAACACCGGGGAGCTGTTTTTT. Translation gives CATSGTNTGELFF.

V usage is TRBV5-6 and J usage is TRBJ2-5, with a weak D call TRBD1 (6 bases). CDR1 and CDR2 (germline): SGHDT, YYEEEE. The CDR3 runs to 15 residues. Trimming pared 4 bases from V and 5 bases from J, leaving 18 bases between. CDR3 sequence (DNA): TGTGCCAGCAGCCCATCGACAGGATCCGAGGAGACCCAGTACTTC. It is translated as CASSPSTGSEETQYF.

As regards this clone: Other DNA variants within this sample encode the same CDR3. This chain uses TRBV25-1 with TRBJ2-7; 11 bases align to TRBD2. The CDR3 contains 15 residues. In germline, CDR1 is MGHDK, CDR2 SYGVNS. V trimming: 5 bases; J trimming: 3 bases; junction bases outside the gene matches: 6. The CDR3 coding sequence is TGTGCCAGCAGTAACCTGGGACTAGCGGTCTACGAGCAGTACTTC. Amino acids: CASSNLGLAVYEQYF.

CDR3: CASSTGQGAYNEQFF. As DNA, the CDR3 is TGCGCCAGCAGCACTGGACAGGGGGCGTACAATGAGCAGTTCTTC. The rearrangement uses TRBV5-1 and TRBJ2-1; 11 nucleotides agree with TRBD1. This CDR3 spans 15 amino acids. From germline, CDR1 is SGHRS and CDR2 YFSETQ. Unmatched junction bases numbered 4, after V lost 4 bases and J lost 4 bases. Complete variable domain (other parts from reference TRBV5-1 and TRBJ2-1): KAGVTQTPRYLIKTRGQQVTLSCSPISGHRSVSWYQQTPGQGLQFLFEYFSETQRNKGNFPGRFSGRQFSNSRSEMNVSTLELGDSALYLCASSTGQGAYNEQFFGPGTRLTVL.

The chain is built from TRBV7-9 and TRBJ1-1; no reliable D call. Germline values: CDR1 SEHNR, CDR2 FQNEAQ (reference sequence). The CDR3 runs 13 residues. Trimming cost V 4 bases and J 4 bases, with 10 bases left between them. The CDR3 sequence: CASSSPGSTEAFF. CDR3 DNA: TGTGCCAGCAGCTCGCCAGGCTCCACTGAAGCTTTCTTT.

This rearrangement joins TRBV5-1 to TRBJ2-1; D is undetermined. Germline assignment: CDR1 SGHRS and CDR2 YFSETQ. V was cut by 4 bases and J by 1 base, with 18 bases left in between. The CDR3 covers 17 residues. In DNA, the CDR3 is TGCGCCAGCAGCCTCCGGTGGAGTCGAGAGTCCTACAATGAGCAGTTCTTC. It yields the protein CASSLRWSRESYNEQFF.

V is TRBV6-1 and J is TRBJ2-3; TRBD1 is a possible D gene (6 bases). Germline values: CDR1 MNHNS, CDR2 SASEGT. CDR3 length: 13 amino acids. Trimming removed 7 bases at V and 1 base at J, with 9 bases between. CDR3 region: CASKGDGTDTQYF. In DNA, the CDR3 is TGTGCCAGCAAGGGGGACGGCACAGATACGCAGTATTTT.

This chain connects TRBV5-1 to TRBJ2-5, with D possibly TRBD2 on 6 matching bases. The germline V gene has CDR1 SGHRS and CDR2 YFSETQ. V was clipped by 6 bases and J by 7 bases, with 19 bases between them. The CDR3 runs 14 residues. CDR3 DNA: TGCGCCAGCAAGATCAGTATTGTGGGGGGGACCCAGTACTTC. Its translation: CASKISIVGGTQYF. The full variable domain, completed using reference TRBV5-1 and TRBJ2-5, is KAGVTQTPRYLIKTRGQQVTLSCSPISGHRSVSWYQQTPGQGLQFLFEYFSETQRNKGNFPGRFSGRQFSNSRSEMNVSTLELGDSALYLCASKISIVGGTQYFGPGTRLLVL.

This clone was detected once. This sequence joins TRBV5-6 and TRBJ2-5; a possible D gene is TRBD2 (6 bases). This CDR3 contains 15 residues. V lost 0 bases, J lost 5 bases, and 14 bases lay in between. Germline CDR1 SGHDT, CDR2 YYEEEE. This chain's CDR3 is CASSLGGTAWETQYF. The CDR3 coding sequence is TGTGCCAGCAGCTTGGGCGGGACGGCCTGGGAGACCCAGTACTTC. Drawing the rest from reference TRBV5-6 and TRBJ2-5, the complete variable domain is DAGVTQSPTHLIKTRGQQVTLRCSPKSGHDTVSWYQQALGQGPQFIFQYYEEEERQRGNFPDRFSGHQFPNYSSELNVNALLLGDSALYLCASSLGGTAWETQYFGPGTRLLVL.

The J gene is TRBJ1-2, the V gene TRBV19; no definite D call. CDR1 and CDR2 (germline): LNHDA, SQIVND (reference sequence). The ends were cut back, 4 bases at V and 0 bases at J, with 12 bases in the middle. This CDR3 region has 15 residues. The CDR3 loop reads CASSTGSTPNYGYTF. CDR3 coding DNA: TGTGCCAGTAGTACGGGGTCTACCCCTAACTATGGCTACACCTTC. Full variable domain (rest looked up from reference TRBV19 and TRBJ1-2): DGGITQSPKYLFRKEGQNVTLSCEQNLNHDAMYWYRQDPGQGLRLIYYSQIVNDFQKGDIAEGYSVSREKKESFPLTVTSAQKNPTAFYLCASSTGSTPNYGYTFGSGTRLTVV.

This clone was detected once. The rearrangement uses TRBV10-3 and TRBJ2-1; 7 nucleotides agree with TRBD1. With 11 bases clipped from V and 5 bases from J, the junction kept 12 bases outside the gene matches. The CDR3 has 14 amino acids. Germline V lookup: CDR1 ENHRY, CDR2 SYGVKD. CDR3 bases: TGTGCCTCAAACCTACAGGGGATGAACAATGAGCAGTTCTTC. It specifies CASNLQGMNNEQFF.

The chain couples TRBV7-9 to TRBJ2-6; D is perhaps TRBD1 (5 bases). The ends were cut back, 8 bases at V and 0 bases at J, with 5 bases in the middle. CDR1 and CDR2 from the germline V gene are SEHNR and FQNEAQ (reference sequence). CDR3 length: 13 residues. The CDR3 DNA is TGTGCCAGCGGGGCCTCTGGGGCCAACGTCCTGACTTTC. It is translated as CASGASGANVLTF.

This chain connects TRBV14 to TRBJ2-1; TRBD1 matches 9 bases. The CDR3 loop spans 17 amino acids. Germline CDR1 SGHDN, CDR2 FVKESK. The J segment lost 0 bases and the V segment lost 4 bases, leaving 7 bases of the junction unmatched. The CDR3 nucleotides read TGTGCCAGCAGCCCCCGGACAGGGGAACCCTCCTACAATGAGCAGTTCTTC. It specifies CASSPRTGEPSYNEQFF.